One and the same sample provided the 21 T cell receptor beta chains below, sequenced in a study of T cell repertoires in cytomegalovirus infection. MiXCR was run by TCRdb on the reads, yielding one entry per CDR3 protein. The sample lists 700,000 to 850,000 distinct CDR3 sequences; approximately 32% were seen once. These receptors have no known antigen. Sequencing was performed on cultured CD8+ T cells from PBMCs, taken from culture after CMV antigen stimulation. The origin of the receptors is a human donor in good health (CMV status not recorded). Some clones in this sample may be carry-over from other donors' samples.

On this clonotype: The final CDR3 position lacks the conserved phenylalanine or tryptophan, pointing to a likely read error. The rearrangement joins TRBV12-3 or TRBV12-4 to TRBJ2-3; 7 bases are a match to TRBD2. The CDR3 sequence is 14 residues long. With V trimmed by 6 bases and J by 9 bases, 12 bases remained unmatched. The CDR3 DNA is TGTGCCAGCAGCCCTTCTAGCGGCTTAGGAACGCAGTATTCT. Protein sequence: CASSPSSGLGTQYS.

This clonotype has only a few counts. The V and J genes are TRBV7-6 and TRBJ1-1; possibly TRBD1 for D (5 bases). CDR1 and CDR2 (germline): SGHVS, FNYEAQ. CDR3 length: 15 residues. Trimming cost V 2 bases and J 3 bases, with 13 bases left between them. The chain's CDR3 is CASSLHNQGDTEAFF. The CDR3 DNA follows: TGTGCCAGCAGCTTACACAACCAAGGGGACACTGAAGCTTTCTTT.

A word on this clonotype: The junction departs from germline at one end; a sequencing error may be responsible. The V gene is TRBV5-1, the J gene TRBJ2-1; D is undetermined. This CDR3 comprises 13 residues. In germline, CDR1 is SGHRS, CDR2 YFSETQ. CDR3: CVSSPDTLNEQFF. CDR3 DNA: TGCGTCAGCAGCCCCGACACACTCAATGAGCAGTTCTTC.

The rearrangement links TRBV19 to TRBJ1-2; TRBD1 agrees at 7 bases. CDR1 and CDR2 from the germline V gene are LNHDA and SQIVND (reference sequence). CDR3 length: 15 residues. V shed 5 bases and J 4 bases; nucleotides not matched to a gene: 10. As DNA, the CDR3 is TGTGCCAGTAGTCCAGGGGGGGCTCCGGCCTATGGCTACACCTTC. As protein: CASSPGGAPAYGYTF.

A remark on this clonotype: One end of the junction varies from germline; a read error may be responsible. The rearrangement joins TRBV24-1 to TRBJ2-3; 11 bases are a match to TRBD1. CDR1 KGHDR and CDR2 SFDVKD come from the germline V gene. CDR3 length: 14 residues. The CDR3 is CVTSRDRGSDTQYF. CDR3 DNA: TGTGTCACCTCCCGGGACAGGGGGTCAGATACGCAGTATTTT.

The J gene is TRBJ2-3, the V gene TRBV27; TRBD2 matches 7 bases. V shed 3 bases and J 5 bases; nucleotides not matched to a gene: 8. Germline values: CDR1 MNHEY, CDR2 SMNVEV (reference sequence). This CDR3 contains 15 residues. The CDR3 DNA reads TGTGCCAGCAGTTTTAGCGGGCTCGTTGAAGATACGCAGTATTTT. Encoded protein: CASSFSGLVEDTQYF.

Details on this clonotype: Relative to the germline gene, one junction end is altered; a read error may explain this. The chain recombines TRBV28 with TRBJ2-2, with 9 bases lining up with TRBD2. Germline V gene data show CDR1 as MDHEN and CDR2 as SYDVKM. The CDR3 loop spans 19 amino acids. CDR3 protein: CASSSPRSGGGASTGELFF. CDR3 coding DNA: TGTGCCAGCAGTTCCCCCCGTAGCGGCGGGGGGGCCTCTACCGGGGAACTGTTTTTT.

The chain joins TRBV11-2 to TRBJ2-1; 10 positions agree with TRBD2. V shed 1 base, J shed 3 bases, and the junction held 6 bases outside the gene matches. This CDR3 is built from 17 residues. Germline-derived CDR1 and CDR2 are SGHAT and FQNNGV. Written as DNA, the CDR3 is TGTGCCAGCAGCTTAGGGAGCGGGGGGGCGCTCTACAATGAGCAGTTCTTC. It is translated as CASSLGSGGALYNEQFF.

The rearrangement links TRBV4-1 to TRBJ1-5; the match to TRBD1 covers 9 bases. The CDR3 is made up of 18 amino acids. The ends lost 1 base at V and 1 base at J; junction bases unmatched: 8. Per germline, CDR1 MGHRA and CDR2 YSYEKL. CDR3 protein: CASSQGSYRGLSNQPQHF. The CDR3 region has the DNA TGCGCCAGCAGCCAAGGAAGCTACAGGGGGCTAAGCAATCAGCCCCAGCATTTT.

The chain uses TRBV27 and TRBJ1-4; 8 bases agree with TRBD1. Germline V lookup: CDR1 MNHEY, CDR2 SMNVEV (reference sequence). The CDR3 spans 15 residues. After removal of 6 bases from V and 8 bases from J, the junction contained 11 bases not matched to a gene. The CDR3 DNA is TGTGCCAGCAGCCCGGGGACAGGTCTCTACGAAAAACTGTTTTTT. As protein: CASSPGTGLYEKLFF.

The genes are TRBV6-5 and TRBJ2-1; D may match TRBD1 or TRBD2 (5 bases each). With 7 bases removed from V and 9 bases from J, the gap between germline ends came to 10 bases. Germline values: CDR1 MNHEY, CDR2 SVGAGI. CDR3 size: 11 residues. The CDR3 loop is CASTRGGEQFF. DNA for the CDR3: TGTGCCAGCACCCGGGGCGGTGAGCAGTTCTTC.

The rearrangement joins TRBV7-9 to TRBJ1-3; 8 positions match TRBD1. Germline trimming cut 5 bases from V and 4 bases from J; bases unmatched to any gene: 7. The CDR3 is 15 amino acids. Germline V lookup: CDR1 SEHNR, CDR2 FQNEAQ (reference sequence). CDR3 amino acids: CASSDRHRGGNTIYF. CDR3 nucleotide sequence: TGTGCCAGCAGCGATAGGCACAGGGGGGGAAACACCATATATTTT.

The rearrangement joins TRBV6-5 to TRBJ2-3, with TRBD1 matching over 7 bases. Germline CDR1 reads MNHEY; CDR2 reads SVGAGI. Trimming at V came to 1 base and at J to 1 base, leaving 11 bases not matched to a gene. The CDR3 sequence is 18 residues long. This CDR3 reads CASSYLGQVNLGTDTQYF. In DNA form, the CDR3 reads TGTGCCAGCAGTTACTTAGGACAGGTCAACCTAGGCACAGATACGCAGTATTTT.

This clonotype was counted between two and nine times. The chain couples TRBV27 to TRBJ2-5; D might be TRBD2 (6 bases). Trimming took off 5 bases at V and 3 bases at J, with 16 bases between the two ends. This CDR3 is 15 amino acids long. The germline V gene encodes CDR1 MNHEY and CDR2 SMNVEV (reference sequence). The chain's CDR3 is CASSLRFGGEETQYF. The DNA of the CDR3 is TGTGCCAGCAGTCTCCGCTTCGGGGGAGAAGAGACCCAGTACTTC.

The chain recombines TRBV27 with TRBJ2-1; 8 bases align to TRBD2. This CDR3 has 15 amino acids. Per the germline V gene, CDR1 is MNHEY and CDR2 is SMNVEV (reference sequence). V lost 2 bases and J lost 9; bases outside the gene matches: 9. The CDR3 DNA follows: TGTGCCAGCAGTTTAAGCGGGGGACTGCCGGGTGAGCAGTTCTTC. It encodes CASSLSGGLPGEQFF.

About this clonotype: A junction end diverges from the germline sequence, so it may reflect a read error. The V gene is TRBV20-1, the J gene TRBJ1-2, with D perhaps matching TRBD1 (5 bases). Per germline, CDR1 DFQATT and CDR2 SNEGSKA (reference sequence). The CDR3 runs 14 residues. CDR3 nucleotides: TGCAGTGCTAGAGTCGACCCGTGGGGCTATGGTTACACCTTC. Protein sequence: CSARVDPWGYGYTF.

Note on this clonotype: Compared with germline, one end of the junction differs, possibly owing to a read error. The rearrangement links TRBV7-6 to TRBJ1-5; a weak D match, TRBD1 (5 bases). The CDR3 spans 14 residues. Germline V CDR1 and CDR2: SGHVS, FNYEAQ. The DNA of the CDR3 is TGTGCCACCAGCTTATACGTCGGGGGGCAGCCCCAGCATTTT. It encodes CATSLYVGGQPQHF. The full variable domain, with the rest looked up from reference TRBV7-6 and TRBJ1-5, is GAGVSQSPRYKVTKRGQDVALRCDPISGHVSLYWYRQALGQGPEFLTYFNYEAQQDKSGLPNDRFSAERPEGSISTLTIQRTEQRDSAMYRCATSLYVGGQPQHFGDGTRLSIL.

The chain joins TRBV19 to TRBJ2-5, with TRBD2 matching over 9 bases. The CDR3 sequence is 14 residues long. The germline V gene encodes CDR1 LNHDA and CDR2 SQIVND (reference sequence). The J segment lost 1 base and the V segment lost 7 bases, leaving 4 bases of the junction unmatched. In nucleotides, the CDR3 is TGTGCCAGTACTACTAGCGGGCTCCAAGAGACCCAGTACTTC. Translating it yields CASTTSGLQETQYF. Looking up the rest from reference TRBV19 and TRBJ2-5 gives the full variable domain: DGGITQSPKYLFRKEGQNVTLSCEQNLNHDAMYWYRQDPGQGLRLIYYSQIVNDFQKGDIAEGYSVSREKKESFPLTVTSAQKNPTAFYLCASTTSGLQETQYFGPGTRLLVL.

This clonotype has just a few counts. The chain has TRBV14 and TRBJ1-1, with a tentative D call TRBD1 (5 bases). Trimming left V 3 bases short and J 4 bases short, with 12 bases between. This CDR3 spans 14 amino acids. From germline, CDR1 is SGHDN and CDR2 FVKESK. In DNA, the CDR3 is TGTGCCAGCAGCCACGGGAGGGGTTCCACTGAAGCTTTCTTT. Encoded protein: CASSHGRGSTEAFF.

CDR3 nucleotide sequence: TGTGCCAGCAGCGACCCTAGCGGGGGGGGAAGCACAGATACGCAGTATTTT. As protein: CASSDPSGGGSTDTQYF. The V gene is TRBV7-2, the J gene TRBJ2-3; 12 bases are shared with TRBD2. In germline, CDR1 is SGHTA, CDR2 FQGNSA. This CDR3 has 17 residues. Trimming took 5 bases from V and 0 from J; bases not matched to a gene: 6.

The CDR3 is CASSPRAGESTDTQYF. Written as DNA, the CDR3 is TGTGCCAGCAGCCCGAGAGCGGGGGAGAGCACAGATACGCAGTATTTT. The J gene is TRBJ2-3, the V gene TRBV7-2; 8 positions agree with TRBD2. The CDR3 length is 16 residues. The V segment lost 5 bases and the J segment 0 bases; nucleotides outside the gene matches: 7. Germline V gene sequence: CDR1 SGHTA, CDR2 FQGNSA. The complete variable domain, with remaining parts taken from reference TRBV7-2 and TRBJ2-3, reads GAGVSQSPSNKVTEKGKDVELRCDPISGHTALYWYRQSLGQGLEFLIYFQGNSAPDKSGLPSDRFSAERTGGSVSTLTIQRTQQEDSAVYLCASSPRAGESTDTQYFGPGTRLTVL.